This entry describes one TCR beta chain. Its target is not known. The sample originates from a study of T cells in localized non-small cell lung cancer. The V and J ends lost 3 bases and 1 base, in that order; junction bases with no gene match: 3. CDR1 LNHDA and CDR2 SQIVND come from the germline V gene (reference sequence). This CDR3 spans 15 amino acids. Clones were read by immunoSEQ multiplex PCR, and TCRdb kept only the in-frame ones, dropping some. The sample lists fewer than 90,000 clones; roughly 80% were seen once. Broader study findings: Peak T cell clonality was found in uninvolved adjacent lung, exceeding tumor. Heterogeneity stays possible, as sequencing covered only one tumor region.

V gene TRBV19 combines with J gene TRBJ2-1; 7 bases match TRBD2. Sequenced material: PBMCs, taken before any cancer treatment. The receptor comes from a man between 40 and 75 years old with stage II squamous cell lung carcinoma. The CDR3 sequence: CASSIGRGSYNEQFF. DNA of the CDR3: TGTGCCAGTAGTATCGGGCGGGGGTCCTACAATGAGCAGTTCTTC.